This TCR beta chain was profiled in a study of Graves' ophthalmopathy and Graves' hyperthyroidism. As the template, RNA transcripts were used to amplify TCR beta CDR3 regions. HTBI primers were employed in first-round RT-PCR, then a second-round multiplex PCR followed. Using its own MiXCR run on the multiplex PCR reads, TCRdb lists one record per CDR3 protein. The table lists over 40,000 distinct CDR3 sequences, about 50% of them singletons. This CDR3 region has 12 residues. Germline CDR1 PRHDT, CDR2 FYEKMQ (reference sequence). V shed 4 bases and J shed 6 bases, with 9 bases lying between them. V and J are TRBV13 and TRBJ1-2; maybe TRBD1 (6 bases). The clonotype comes from an adult man with Graves' ophthalmopathy. The specimen was peripheral blood. The CDR3 here is CASSSYRDGYTF. The CDR3 DNA is TGTGCCAGCAGCTCCTACAGGGATGGCTACACCTTC.